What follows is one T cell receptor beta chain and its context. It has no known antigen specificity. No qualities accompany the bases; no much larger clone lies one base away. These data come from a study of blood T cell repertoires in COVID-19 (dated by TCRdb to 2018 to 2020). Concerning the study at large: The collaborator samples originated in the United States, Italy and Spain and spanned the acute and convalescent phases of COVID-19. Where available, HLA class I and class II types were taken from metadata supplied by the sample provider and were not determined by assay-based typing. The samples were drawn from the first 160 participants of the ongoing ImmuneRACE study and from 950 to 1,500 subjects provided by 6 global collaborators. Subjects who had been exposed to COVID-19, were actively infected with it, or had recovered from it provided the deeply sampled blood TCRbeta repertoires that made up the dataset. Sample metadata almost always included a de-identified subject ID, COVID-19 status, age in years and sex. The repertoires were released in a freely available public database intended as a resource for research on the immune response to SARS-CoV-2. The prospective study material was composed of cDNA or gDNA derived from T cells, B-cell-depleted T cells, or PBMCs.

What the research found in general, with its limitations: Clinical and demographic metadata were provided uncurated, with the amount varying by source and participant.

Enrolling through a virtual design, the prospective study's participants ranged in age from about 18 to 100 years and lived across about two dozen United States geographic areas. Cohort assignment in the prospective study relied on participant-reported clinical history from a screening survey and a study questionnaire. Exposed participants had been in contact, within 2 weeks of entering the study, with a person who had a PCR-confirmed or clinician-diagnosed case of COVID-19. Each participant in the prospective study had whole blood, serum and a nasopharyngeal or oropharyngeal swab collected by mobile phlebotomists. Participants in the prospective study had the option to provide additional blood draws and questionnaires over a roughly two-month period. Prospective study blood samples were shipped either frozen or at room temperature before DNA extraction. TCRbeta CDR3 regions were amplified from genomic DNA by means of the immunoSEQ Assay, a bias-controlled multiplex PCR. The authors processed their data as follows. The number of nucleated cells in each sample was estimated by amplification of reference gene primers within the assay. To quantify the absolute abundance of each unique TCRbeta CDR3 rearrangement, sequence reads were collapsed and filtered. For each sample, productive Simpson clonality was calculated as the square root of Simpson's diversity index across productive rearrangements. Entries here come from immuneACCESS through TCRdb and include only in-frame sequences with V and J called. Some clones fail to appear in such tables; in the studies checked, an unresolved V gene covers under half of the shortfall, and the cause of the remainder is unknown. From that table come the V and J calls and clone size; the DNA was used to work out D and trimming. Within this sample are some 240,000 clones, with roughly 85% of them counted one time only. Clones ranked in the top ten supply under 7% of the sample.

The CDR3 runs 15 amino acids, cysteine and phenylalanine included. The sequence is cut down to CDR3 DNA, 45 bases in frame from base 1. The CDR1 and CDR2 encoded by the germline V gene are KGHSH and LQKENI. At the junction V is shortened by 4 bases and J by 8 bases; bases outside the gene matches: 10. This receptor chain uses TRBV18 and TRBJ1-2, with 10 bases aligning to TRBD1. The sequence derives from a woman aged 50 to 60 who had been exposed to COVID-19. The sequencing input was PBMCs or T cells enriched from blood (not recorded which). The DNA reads TGTGCCAGCTCACGGCCAGGGACAGGGGCGAACGGCTACACCTTC. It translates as CASSRPGTGANGYTF.